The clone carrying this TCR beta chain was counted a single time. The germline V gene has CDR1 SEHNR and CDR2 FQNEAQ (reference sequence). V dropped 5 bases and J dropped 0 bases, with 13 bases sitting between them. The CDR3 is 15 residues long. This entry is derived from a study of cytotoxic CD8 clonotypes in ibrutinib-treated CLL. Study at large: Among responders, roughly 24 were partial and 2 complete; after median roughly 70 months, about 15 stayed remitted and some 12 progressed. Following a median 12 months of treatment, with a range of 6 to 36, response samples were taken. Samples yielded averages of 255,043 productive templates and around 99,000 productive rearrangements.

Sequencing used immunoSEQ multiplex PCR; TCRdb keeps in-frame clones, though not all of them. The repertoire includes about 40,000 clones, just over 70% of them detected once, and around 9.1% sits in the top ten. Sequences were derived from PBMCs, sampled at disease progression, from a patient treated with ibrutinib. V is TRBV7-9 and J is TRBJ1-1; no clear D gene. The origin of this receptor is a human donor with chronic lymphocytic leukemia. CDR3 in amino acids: CASSALGSLNTEAFF. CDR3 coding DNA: TGTGCCAGCAGCGCCTTGGGATCATTGAACACTGAAGCTTTCTTT.